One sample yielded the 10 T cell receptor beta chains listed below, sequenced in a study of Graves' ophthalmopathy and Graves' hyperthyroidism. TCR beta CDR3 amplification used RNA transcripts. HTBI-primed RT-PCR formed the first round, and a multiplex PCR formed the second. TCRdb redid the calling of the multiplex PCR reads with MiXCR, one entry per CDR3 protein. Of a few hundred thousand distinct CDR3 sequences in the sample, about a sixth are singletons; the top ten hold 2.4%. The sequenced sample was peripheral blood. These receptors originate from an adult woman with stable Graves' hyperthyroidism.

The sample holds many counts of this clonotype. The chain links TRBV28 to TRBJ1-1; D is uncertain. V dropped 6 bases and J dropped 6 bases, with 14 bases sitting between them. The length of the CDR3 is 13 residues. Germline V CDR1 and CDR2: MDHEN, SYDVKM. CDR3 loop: CASRKNGRAEAFF. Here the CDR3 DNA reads TGTGCCAGCAGGAAAAACGGGAGGGCTGAAGCTTTCTTT.

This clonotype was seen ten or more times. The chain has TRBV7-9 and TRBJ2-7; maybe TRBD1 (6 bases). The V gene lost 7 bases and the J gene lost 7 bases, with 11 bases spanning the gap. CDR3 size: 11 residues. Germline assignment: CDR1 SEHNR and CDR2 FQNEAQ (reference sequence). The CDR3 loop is CASTNRVEQYF. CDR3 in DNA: TGTGCCAGCACAAACAGGGTAGAGCAGTACTTC.

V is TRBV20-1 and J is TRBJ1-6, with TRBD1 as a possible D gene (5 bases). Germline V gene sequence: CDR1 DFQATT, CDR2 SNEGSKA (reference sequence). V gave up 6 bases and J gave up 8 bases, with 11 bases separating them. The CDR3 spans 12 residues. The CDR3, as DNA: TGCAGTGCACGAAAGGGACATTCACCCCTCCACTTT. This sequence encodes CSARKGHSPLHF.

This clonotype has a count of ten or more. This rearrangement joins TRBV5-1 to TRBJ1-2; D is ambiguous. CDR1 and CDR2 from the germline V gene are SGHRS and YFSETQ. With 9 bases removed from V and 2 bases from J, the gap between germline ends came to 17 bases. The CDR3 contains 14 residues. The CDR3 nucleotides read TGCGCCACCCGAAGGGATCAGCTGAACTATGGCTACACCTTC. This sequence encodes CATRRDQLNYGYTF.

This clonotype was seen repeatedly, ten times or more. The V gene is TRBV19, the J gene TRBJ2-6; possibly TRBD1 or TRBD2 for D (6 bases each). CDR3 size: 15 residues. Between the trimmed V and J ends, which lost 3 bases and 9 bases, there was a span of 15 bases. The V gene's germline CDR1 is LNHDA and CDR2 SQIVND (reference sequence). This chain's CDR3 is CASSIGLRGGNVLTF. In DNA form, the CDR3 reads TGTGCCAGTAGTATTGGTCTCAGGGGAGGCAACGTCCTGACTTTC.

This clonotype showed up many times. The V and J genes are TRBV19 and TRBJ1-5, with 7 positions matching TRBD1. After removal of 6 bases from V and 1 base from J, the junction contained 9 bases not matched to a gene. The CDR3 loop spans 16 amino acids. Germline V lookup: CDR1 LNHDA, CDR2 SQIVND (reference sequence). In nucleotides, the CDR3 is TGTGCCAGTAGCTTACTCGCAGGGGGGAGCAATCAGCCCCAGCATTTT. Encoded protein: CASSLLAGGSNQPQHF.

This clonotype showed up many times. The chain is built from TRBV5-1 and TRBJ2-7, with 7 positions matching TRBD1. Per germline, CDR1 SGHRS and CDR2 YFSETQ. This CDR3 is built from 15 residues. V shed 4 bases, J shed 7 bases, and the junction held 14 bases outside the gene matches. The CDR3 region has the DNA TGCGCCAGCAGCGTAAGTGACAGGGCGACGGGGGAGCAGTACTTC. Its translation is CASSVSDRATGEQYF.

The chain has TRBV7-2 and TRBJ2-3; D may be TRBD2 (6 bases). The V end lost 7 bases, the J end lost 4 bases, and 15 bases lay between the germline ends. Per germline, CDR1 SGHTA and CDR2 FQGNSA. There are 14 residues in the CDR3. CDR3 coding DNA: TGTGCCAGCACCCTCTTCGGGAGTGCAGATACGCAGTATTTT. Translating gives CASTLFGSADTQYF.

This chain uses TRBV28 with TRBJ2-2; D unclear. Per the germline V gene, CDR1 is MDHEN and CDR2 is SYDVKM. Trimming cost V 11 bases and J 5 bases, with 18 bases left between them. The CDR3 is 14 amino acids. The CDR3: CAARRSSRTGELFF. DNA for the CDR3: TGTGCCGCCCGCCGGTCCTCGCGGACCGGGGAGCTGTTTTTT.

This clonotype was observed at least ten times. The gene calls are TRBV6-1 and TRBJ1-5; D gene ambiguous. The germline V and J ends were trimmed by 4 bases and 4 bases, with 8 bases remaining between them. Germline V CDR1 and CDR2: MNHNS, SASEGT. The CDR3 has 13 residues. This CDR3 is CASSVRVNQPQHF. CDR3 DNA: TGTGCCAGCAGTGTGAGGGTTAATCAGCCCCAGCATTTT.